Shown below are 3 T cell receptor beta chains from a single sample sequenced in a study of blood T cell repertoires in COVID-19. Sequenced by immunoSEQ multiplex PCR; TCRdb stores in-frame clones only, minus some. The sample shows 70,000 to 80,000 clones, 86% of them seen only once. The sample consisted of peripheral blood. These receptors were obtained from a man older than 75 in a cohort sampled during active COVID-19.

The rearrangement joins TRBV25-1 to TRBJ2-7, with D possibly matching TRBD2 (7 bases). CDR1 and CDR2 (germline): MGHDK, SYGVNS. This CDR3 is 14 amino acids long. V was cut by 4 bases and J by 3 bases, with 13 bases left in between. The CDR3 DNA sequence: TGTGCCAGCAGTGTGGGGGGGCTTGGCTACGAGCAGTACTTC. As protein: CASSVGGLGYEQYF.

The V and J genes are TRBV9 and TRBJ1-2, with D uncertain. V was trimmed by 0 bases and J by 2 bases, leaving 8 bases between them. The CDR3 has 14 residues. The V gene's germline CDR1 is SGDLS and CDR2 YYNGEE. CDR3 amino acids: CASSVALANYGYTF. The CDR3 coding sequence is TGTGCCAGCAGCGTAGCTTTGGCAAACTATGGCTACACCTTC.

V usage is TRBV9 and J usage is TRBJ2-5; D gene uncertain. Germline V CDR1 and CDR2: SGDLS, YYNGEE. V shed 0 bases and J shed 5 bases, with 14 bases lying between them. The CDR3 totals 15 residues. DNA for the CDR3: TGTGCCAGCAGCGTAGCTGTACAGTCGACGGAGACCCAGTACTTC. Protein: CASSVAVQSTETQYF.